This T cell receptor (beta chain) was recovered during a study of blood T cell repertoires in COVID-19. Study information: Acute and convalescent COVID-19 specimens originated in the United States, Italy and Spain. T cells, B-cell-depleted T cells, or PBMCs supplied cDNA or gDNA.

Germline CDR1 SGHNT, CDR2 YYREEE (reference sequence). The CDR3 length is 15 residues. The J segment lost 5 bases and the V segment lost 0 bases, leaving 6 bases of the junction unmatched. In the original processing: By means of reference gene primer amplification, nucleated cell counts were estimated. The data were produced by immunoSEQ multiplex PCR, yet TCRdb's version contains in-frame clones alone and is incomplete. V, J and clone size were drawn from that table, and D and trimming were deduced from the DNA. The sample carries roughly 200,000 clones, around 82% recorded once. The chain links TRBV5-4 to TRBJ1-2; TRBD1 matches 8 bases. Specimen: peripheral blood. This sequence was found in a man aged 35 to 55 with active or convalescent COVID-19. DNA for the CDR3: TGTGCCAGCAGCTTGGTGATTCAGGGGGCATATGGCTACACCTTC. This translates into CASSLVIQGAYGYTF.